This TCR beta chain was captured in a study of T-cell memory formation after mild COVID-19. General study results and limits: Among contracting clones, CD4+ were mainly CM/EM and CD8+ enriched in EMRA. Detection of some responders pre-infection suggested pre-existing cross-reactive memory T cells participated.

V was pared by 5 bases and J by 4 bases, with 9 bases of the junction left unmatched. The length of the CDR3 is 16 residues. As regards this clonotype: Its antigen remains unidentified.

Employing constant-segment primers, 5'RACE generated TCR alpha and TCR beta cDNA libraries bearing sample barcodes and UMIs. TCRdb re-called the 5' RACE reads through MiXCR, storing one row per CDR3 protein. The sample includes roughly 560,000 distinct CDR3 sequences, roughly 20% of them seen just once. V and J are TRBV12-3 or TRBV12-4 and TRBJ2-1; 9 bases map to TRBD2. The receptor's source is an adult woman who had mild COVID-19 (a few samples of this study predate the infection). Cell type and time point are not known. Sequencing was performed on PBMCs or a T cell subset sorted from them (not recorded which). The CDR3 loop is CASSLISGGLYNEQFF. CDR3 in DNA: TGTGCCAGCAGTCTAATTAGCGGGGGCCTTTACAATGAGCAGTTCTTC.